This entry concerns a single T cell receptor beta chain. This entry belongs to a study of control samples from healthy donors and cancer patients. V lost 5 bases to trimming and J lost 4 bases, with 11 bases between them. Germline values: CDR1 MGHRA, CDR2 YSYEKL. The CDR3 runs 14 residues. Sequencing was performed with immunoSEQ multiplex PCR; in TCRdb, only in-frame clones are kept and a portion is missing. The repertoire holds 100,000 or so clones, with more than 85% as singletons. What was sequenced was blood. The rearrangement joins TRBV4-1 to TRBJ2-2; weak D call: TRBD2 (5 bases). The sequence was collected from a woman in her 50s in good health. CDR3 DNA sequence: TGCGCCAGCAGCACCCGGGAACCCACCGGGGAGCTGTTTTTT. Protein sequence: CASSTREPTGELFF.